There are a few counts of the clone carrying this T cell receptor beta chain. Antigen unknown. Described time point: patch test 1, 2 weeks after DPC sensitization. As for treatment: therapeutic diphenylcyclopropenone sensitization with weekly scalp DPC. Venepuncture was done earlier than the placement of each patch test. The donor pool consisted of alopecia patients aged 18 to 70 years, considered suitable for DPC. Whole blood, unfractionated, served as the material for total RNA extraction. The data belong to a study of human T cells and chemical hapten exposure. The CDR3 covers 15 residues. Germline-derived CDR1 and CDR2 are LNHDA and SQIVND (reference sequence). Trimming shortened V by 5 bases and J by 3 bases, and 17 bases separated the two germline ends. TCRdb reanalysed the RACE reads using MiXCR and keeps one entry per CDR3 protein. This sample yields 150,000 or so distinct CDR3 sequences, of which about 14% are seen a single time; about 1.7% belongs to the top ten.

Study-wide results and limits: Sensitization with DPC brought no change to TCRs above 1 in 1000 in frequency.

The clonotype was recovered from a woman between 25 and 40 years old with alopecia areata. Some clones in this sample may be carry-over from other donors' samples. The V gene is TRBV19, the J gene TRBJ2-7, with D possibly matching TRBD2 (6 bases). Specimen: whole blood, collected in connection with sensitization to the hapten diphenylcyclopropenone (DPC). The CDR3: CASSYTGTQGYEQYF. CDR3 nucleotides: TGTGCCAGTAGTTACACCGGGACTCAGGGCTACGAGCAGTACTTC.